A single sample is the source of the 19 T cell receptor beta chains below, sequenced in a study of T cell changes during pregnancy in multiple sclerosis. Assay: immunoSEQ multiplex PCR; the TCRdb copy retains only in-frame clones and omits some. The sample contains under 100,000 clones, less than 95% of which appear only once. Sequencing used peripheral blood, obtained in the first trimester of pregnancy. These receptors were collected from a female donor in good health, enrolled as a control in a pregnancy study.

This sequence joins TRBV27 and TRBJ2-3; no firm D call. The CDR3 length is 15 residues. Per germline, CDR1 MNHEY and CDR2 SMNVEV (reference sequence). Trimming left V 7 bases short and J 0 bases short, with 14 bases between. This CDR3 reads CASTFSTASTDTQYF. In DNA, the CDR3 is TGTGCCAGCACCTTCTCCACAGCTAGCACAGATACGCAGTATTTT.

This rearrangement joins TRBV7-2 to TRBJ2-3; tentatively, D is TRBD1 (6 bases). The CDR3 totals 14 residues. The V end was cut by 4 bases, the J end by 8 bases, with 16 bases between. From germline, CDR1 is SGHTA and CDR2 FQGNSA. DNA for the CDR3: TGTGCCAGCAGCTCGACGCAAACAGGGCGTACGCAGTATTTT. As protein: CASSSTQTGRTQYF.

This CDR3 reads CASSPIAGGHNEQFF. The CDR3, as DNA: TGTGCCAGTAGTCCAATAGCGGGGGGGCACAATGAGCAGTTCTTC. The chain is built from TRBV19 and TRBJ2-1, with 11 bases matching TRBD2. The CDR3 consists of 15 residues. The J segment lost 5 bases and the V segment lost 5 bases, leaving 5 bases of the junction unmatched. The V gene's germline CDR1 is LNHDA and CDR2 SQIVND (reference sequence).

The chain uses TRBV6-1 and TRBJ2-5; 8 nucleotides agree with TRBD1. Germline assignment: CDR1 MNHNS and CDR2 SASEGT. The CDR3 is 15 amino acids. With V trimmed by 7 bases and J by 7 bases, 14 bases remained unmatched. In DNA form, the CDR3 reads TGTGCCAGCACTTCCTTACTGGGTCAGGGGGCGACCCAGTACTTC. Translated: CASTSLLGQGATQYF.

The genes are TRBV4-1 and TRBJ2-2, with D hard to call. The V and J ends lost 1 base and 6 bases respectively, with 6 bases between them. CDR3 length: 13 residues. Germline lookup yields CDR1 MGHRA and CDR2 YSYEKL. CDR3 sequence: CASSQVGAGELFF. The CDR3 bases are TGCGCCAGCAGCCAAGTTGGAGCCGGGGAGCTGTTTTTT.

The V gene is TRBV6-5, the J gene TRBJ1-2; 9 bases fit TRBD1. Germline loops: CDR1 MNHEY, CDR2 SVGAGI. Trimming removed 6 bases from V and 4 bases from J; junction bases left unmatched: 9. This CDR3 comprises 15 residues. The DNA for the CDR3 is TGTGCCAGCAGCCTAGGGACAGGGTCCCGCTATGGCTACACCTTC. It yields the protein CASSLGTGSRYGYTF.

The CDR3 nucleotides are TGCAGCGTTGCGGAGACAGGGGGGACTGAAGCTTTCTTT. Its translation: CSVAETGGTEAFF. The genes are TRBV29-1 and TRBJ1-1, with 9 bases identical to TRBD1. The V and J ends lost 4 bases and 5 bases, in that order; junction bases with no gene match: 5. The CDR3 contains 13 residues. Germline CDR1 SQVTM, CDR2 ANQGSEA.

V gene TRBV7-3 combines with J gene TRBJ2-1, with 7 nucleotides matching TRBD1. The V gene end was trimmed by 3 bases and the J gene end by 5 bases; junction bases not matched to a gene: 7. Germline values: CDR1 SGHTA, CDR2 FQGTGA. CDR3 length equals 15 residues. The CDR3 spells CASSLTTGWNNEQFF. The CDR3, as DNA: TGTGCCAGCAGCTTGACGACAGGGTGGAACAATGAGCAGTTCTTC.

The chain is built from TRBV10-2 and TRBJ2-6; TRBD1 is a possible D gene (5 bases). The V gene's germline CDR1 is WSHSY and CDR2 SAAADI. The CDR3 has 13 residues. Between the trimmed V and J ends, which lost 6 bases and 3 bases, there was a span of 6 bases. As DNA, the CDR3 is TGCGCCAGCAGAACAGGTGGGGCCAACGTCCTGACTTTC. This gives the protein CASRTGGANVLTF.

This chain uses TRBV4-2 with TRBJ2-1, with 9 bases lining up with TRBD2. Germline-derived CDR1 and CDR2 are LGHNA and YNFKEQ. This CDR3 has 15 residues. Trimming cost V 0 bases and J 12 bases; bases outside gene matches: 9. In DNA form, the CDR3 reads TGTGCCAGCAGCCAAGAGCGGGGGGGGGTATTAGGGCAGTTCTTC. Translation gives CASSQERGGVLGQFF.

The CDR3 spells CAWREGGDPYGYTF. In nucleotides, the CDR3 is TGTGCCTGGAGGGAGGGGGGGGATCCCTATGGCTACACCTTC. V is TRBV30 and J is TRBJ1-2; weak D call: TRBD1 (6 bases). The length of the CDR3 is 14 residues. CDR1 and CDR2 from the germline V gene are GTSNPN and SVGIG (reference sequence). V dropped 3 bases and J dropped 4 bases, with 15 bases sitting between them.

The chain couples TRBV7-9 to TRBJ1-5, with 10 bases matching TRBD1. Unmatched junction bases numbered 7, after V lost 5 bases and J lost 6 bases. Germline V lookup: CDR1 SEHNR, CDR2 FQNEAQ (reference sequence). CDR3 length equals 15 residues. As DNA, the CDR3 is TGTGCCAGCAGCGAAGAAAGACAGGGGGCTCAGCCCCAGCATTTT. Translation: CASSEERQGAQPQHF.

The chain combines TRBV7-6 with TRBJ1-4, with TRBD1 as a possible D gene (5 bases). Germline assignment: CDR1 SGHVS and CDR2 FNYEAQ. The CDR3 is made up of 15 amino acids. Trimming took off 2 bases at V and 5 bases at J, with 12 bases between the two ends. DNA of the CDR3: TGTGCCAGCAGCTTATGGGGGGAGAGCAATGAAAAACTGTTTTTT. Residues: CASSLWGESNEKLFF.

The CDR3 bases are TGTGCCAGCAGCTTGGCCCAGAACTATGGCTACACCTTC. This gives the protein CASSLAQNYGYTF. The genes are TRBV5-5 and TRBJ1-2; D not certain. Trimming took 0 bases from V and 2 from J, leaving 5 bases between them. Germline V gives CDR1 SGHKS, CDR2 YYEKEE (reference sequence). The CDR3 consists of 13 residues.

CDR3: CASSLGPPDSEAFF. The CDR3 region has the DNA TGTGCCAGCAGCTTAGGCCCCCCGGACTCTGAAGCTTTCTTT. The chain uses TRBV11-3 and TRBJ1-1; no reliable D call. V was cut by 1 base and J by 6 bases, with 12 bases left in between. The CDR3 contains 14 residues. Germline V lookup: CDR1 SGHNT, CDR2 YENEEA.

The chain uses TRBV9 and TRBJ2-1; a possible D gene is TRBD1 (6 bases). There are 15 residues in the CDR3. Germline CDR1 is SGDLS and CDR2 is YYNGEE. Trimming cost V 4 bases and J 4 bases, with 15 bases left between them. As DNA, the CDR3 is TGTGCCAGCAGCAGACAGGTCGGCGGTTACAATGAGCAGTTCTTC. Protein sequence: CASSRQVGGYNEQFF.

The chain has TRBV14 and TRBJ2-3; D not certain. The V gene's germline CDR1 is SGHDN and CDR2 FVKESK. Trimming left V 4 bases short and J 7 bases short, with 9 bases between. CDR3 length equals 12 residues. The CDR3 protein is CASSPSVYTQYF. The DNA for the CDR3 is TGTGCCAGCAGCCCCTCCGTGTATACGCAGTATTTT.

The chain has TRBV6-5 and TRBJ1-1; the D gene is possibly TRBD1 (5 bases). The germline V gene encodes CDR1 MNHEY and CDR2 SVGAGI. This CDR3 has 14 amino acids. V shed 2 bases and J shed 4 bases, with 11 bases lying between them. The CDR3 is CASSYLIGGTEAFF. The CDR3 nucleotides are TGTGCCAGCAGTTACCTAATCGGGGGCACTGAAGCTTTCTTT.

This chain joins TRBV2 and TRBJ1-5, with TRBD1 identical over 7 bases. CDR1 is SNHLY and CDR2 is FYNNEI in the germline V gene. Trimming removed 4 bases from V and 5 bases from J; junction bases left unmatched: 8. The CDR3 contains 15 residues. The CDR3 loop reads CASSGTGQLYQPQHF. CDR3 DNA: TGTGCCAGCAGTGGGACGGGACAGCTCTATCAGCCCCAGCATTTT.